This T cell receptor beta chain was documented in a study of T cell changes during pregnancy in multiple sclerosis. Germline V gene data show CDR1 as SGHRS and CDR2 as YFSETQ. The CDR3 has 15 amino acids. Trimming took 4 bases from V and 4 from J, leaving 17 bases between them. Repertoires were generated with immunoSEQ multiplex PCR, while TCRdb's copy carries only in-frame clones and drops some. This sample yields 65,000 to 95,000 clones, of which approximately 89% are seen a single time; around 2% belongs to the top ten. The rearrangement links TRBV5-1 to TRBJ1-1, with D tentatively TRBD1 (6 bases). This TCR came from a female donor with multiple sclerosis, enrolled in a pregnancy study. Source: peripheral blood, taken before pregnancy. CDR3 residues: CASSGGRVPSTEAFF. The DNA for the CDR3 is TGCGCCAGCAGCGGGGGCAGGGTTCCTTCCACTGAAGCTTTCTTT.